This paragraph reports one T cell receptor (beta chain). Its antigen is unidentified. TCR alpha and TCR beta cDNA libraries with sample barcodes and UMIs came from 5'RACE using constant-segment primers. A single record per CDR3 protein comes from TCRdb applying MiXCR to the 5' RACE reads. Of over 70,000 distinct CDR3 sequences in the sample, approximately 15% were seen once. The CDR3 totals 14 residues. CDR1 and CDR2 (germline): MGHRA, YSYEKL. The ends were cut back, 4 bases at V and 5 bases at J, with 15 bases in the middle. This entry belongs to a study of T-cell memory formation after mild COVID-19. Study-wide findings and caveats: Some SARS-CoV-2-responding clones were already detected in memory before infection. Contracting clones from day 15 to 85 showed balanced CD4/CD8; later expanders favored CD4+.

The sequence came from a man aged 18 to 35 who had mild COVID-19 (a few samples of this study predate the infection). Cell type and time point are not known. The sequenced sample was PBMCs or a T cell subset sorted from them (not recorded which). The chain employs TRBV4-1 and TRBJ2-7; a possible D gene is TRBD2 (5 bases). CDR3 in DNA: TGCGCCAGCAGCCTTGAACGGGGTTCCCACGAGCAGTACTTC. It is translated as CASSLERGSHEQYF.